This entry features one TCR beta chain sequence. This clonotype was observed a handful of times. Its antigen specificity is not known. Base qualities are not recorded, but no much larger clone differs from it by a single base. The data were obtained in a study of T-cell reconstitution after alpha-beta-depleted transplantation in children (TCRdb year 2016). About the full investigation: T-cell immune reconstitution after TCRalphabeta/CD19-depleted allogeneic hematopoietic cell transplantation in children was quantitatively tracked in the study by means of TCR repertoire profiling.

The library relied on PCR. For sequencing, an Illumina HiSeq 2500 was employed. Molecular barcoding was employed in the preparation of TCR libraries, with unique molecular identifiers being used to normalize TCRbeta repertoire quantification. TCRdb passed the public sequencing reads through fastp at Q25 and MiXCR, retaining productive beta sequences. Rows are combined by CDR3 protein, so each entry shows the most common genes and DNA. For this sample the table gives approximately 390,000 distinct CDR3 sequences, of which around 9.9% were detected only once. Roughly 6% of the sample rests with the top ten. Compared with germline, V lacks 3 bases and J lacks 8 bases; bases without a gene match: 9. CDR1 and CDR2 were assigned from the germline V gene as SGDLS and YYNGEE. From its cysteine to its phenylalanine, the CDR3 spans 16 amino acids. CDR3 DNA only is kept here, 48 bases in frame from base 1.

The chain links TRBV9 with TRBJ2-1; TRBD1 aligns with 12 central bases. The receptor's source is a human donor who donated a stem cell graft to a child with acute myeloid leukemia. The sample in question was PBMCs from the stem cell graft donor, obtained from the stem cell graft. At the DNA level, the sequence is TGTGCCAGCAGCGCGCGGATGGGACAGGGGGCCGATGAGCAGTTCTTC. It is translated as CASSARMGQGADEQFF.